These T cell receptor beta chains were read from a single sample in a study of CD8+ T cells in alopecia areata. TCRdb's copy holds only in-frame clones and misses some; the assay was immunoSEQ multiplex PCR. This sample has over 150,000 clones; less than 70% occur once, and the top ten carry 13% to 15%. The sequences come from CD4+ T cells sorted from blood, collected at week 24, from a patient treated with tofacitinib. These receptors were obtained from a human donor with alopecia areata. Each CDR3 is given with its conserved first and last residue.

V gene: TRBV27; J gene: TRBJ1-1; CDR3 protein: CASRPLGGLNTEAFF
V gene: TRBV2; J gene: TRBJ1-2; CDR3 protein: CASSAENYGYTF
V gene: TRBV19; J gene: TRBJ1-2; CDR3 protein: CASEYRDGYTF
V gene: TRBV29-1; J gene: TRBJ2-1; CDR3 protein: CSVEGLARNEQFF
V gene: TRBV18; J gene: TRBJ2-7; CDR3 protein: CASSPRGPGELSSYEQYF
V gene: TRBV6-5; J gene: TRBJ1-4; CDR3 protein: CASTGRTNEKLFF
V gene: TRBV27; J gene: TRBJ2-5; CDR3 protein: CASRERDRQETQYF
V gene: TRBV7-2; J gene: TRBJ2-1; CDR3 protein: CASSYTGVAGGRGREQFF
V gene: TRBV2; J gene: TRBJ2-7; CDR3 protein: CASSAYEQYF
V gene: TRBV29-1; J gene: TRBJ1-2; CDR3 protein: CSVERDRLYGYTF
V gene: TRBV2; J gene: TRBJ1-1; CDR3 protein: CASRDRGRGPEAFF
V gene: TRBV6-5; J gene: TRBJ2-7; CDR3 protein: CASSSPRTGRYEQYF
V gene: TRBV5-1; J gene: TRBJ2-2; CDR3 protein: CASNLGNSNTGELFF
V gene: TRBV19; J gene: TRBJ1-6; CDR3 protein: CASRPLHF
V gene: TRBV5-1; J gene: TRBJ1-1; CDR3 protein: CASSLGGDGTEAFF
V gene: TRBV7-9; J gene: TRBJ1-1; CDR3 protein: CASSPVTNTEAFF
V gene: TRBV9; J gene: TRBJ2-3; CDR3 protein: CASRVLSTDTQYF
V gene: TRBV5-1; J gene: TRBJ2-1; CDR3 protein: CASSLVGGGSPAVEQFF
V gene: TRBV30; J gene: TRBJ1-2; CDR3 protein: CACGQGVRGYTF
V gene: TRBV7-6; J gene: TRBJ2-5; CDR3 protein: CASSSGKETQYF
V gene: TRBV29-1; J gene: TRBJ2-7; CDR3 protein: CSVTGRGYVEQYF
V gene: TRBV5-6; J gene: TRBJ2-7; CDR3 protein: CASSPQGVTYEQYF
V gene: TRBV6-1; J gene: TRBJ2-5; CDR3 protein: CASSSVSRGETQYF
V gene: TRBV29-1; J gene: TRBJ2-5; CDR3 protein: CSVPRGGQETQYF
V gene: TRBV15; J gene: TRBJ2-7; CDR3 protein: CATSRDKVRNIEQYF
V gene: TRBV30; J gene: TRBJ1-5; CDR3 protein: CAWSNFDRNQHF
V gene: TRBV6-5; J gene: TRBJ1-1; CDR3 protein: CASSYVVGGHTEAFF
V gene: TRBV19; J gene: TRBJ2-1; CDR3 protein: CASSIDVRGNEQFF
V gene: TRBV2; J gene: TRBJ2-7; CDR3 protein: CASSEPQQGAGEQYF
V gene: TRBV25-1; J gene: TRBJ1-2; CDR3 protein: CASSSHAGTDF
V gene: TRBV4-2; J gene: TRBJ2-5; CDR3 protein: CASSLSLGETQYF
V gene: TRBV30; J gene: TRBJ1-1; CDR3 protein: CALTPNTEAFF
V gene: TRBV7-2; J gene: TRBJ1-6; CDR3 protein: CASREQPRGSPLHF
V gene: TRBV5-1; J gene: TRBJ2-3; CDR3 protein: CASSRGTASTDTQYF
V gene: TRBV14; J gene: TRBJ2-5; CDR3 protein: CASSQMRRETQYF
V gene: TRBV30; J gene: TRBJ1-2; CDR3 protein: CAWRRSYGYTF
V gene: TRBV29-1; J gene: TRBJ2-7; CDR3 protein: CSVETAASSYEQYF